This T cell receptor (beta chain) was documented in a study of shared clonotypes between healthy human individuals. Study-wide points: Rarefaction showed sorted-subset sequencing was incomplete despite large depth.

For this clone: What it recognizes is unknown.

This CDR3 has 16 amino acids. Germline CDR1 is ENHRY and CDR2 is SYGVKD. The ends were cut back, 0 bases at V and 1 base at J, with 13 bases in the middle. Deep was the level used in running the assay. Using immunoSEQ multiplex PCR, the repertoire was profiled, and TCRdb retains in-frame clones only, with some absent. The sample shows a few million clones, approximately 93% of them seen only once. The V gene is TRBV10-3, the J gene TRBJ2-7; the D gene is possibly TRBD2 (6 bases). This clonotype was sampled from a man aged 18 to 35 in good health. Some clones in this sample may be carry-over from other donors' samples. Material for sequencing was naive CD4+ T cells from PBMCs. Subset defined: CD45RA+ positively selected. CDR3 residues: CAISESSTSRSYEQYF. In DNA, the CDR3 is TGTGCCATCAGTGAGTCTAGCACTAGCCGGTCCTACGAGCAGTACTTC.